These 29 T cell receptor beta chains were all obtained from the same sample, sequenced in a study of graft-versus-host responses after intestinal transplantation. TCRdb's copy holds only in-frame clones and misses some; the assay was immunoSEQ multiplex PCR. In the table there are some 100,000 clones, roughly 87% of which are singletons. No antigen is known for these receptors. Source: unstimulated CD4+ T cells sorted from spleen or lymph node cells, taken before transplant. These TCRs come from a human donor who was the organ donor for an intestinal transplant.

The rearrangement joins TRBV19 to TRBJ2-3; the D is unclear. V lost 1 base and J lost 2, with 4 bases in between. The CDR3 contains 13 residues. Germline-derived CDR1 and CDR2 are LNHDA and SQIVND (reference sequence). The CDR3 loop reads CASSIATTDTQYF. The CDR3 DNA sequence: TGTGCCAGTAGTATAGCTACCACAGATACGCAGTATTTT. Together with reference TRBV19 and TRBJ2-3, the CDR3 gives the full variable domain: DGGITQSPKYLFRKEGQNVTLSCEQNLNHDAMYWYRQDPGQGLRLIYYSQIVNDFQKGDIAEGYSVSREKKESFPLTVTSAQKNPTAFYLCASSIATTDTQYFGPGTRLTVL.

On this clone: Within the sample, other DNA sequences also encode this same CDR3. The J gene is TRBJ1-4, the V gene TRBV4-2, with a tentative D call TRBD1 (5 bases). Per germline, CDR1 LGHNA and CDR2 YNFKEQ. The CDR3 consists of 14 residues. V lost 0 bases, J lost 8 bases, and 10 bases lay in between. The CDR3 nucleotides read TGTGCCAGCAGCCAAGATACAGGAAACGAAAAACTGTTTTTT. Encoded protein: CASSQDTGNEKLFF.

There are a few counts of this clone. The V and J genes are TRBV14 and TRBJ1-6; D ambiguous. The V gene's germline CDR1 is SGHDN and CDR2 FVKESK. V was cut by 1 base and J by 9 bases, with 4 bases left in between. The CDR3 runs to 12 residues. This chain's CDR3 is CASSQGVSPLHF. The CDR3 bases are TGTGCCAGCAGCCAAGGTGTTTCACCCCTCCACTTT.

The table lists this clone with a count of one. V usage is TRBV28 and J usage is TRBJ2-7; D is perhaps TRBD2 (6 bases). Germline V gene sequence: CDR1 MDHEN, CDR2 SYDVKM. The CDR3 extends over 11 amino acids. Between the trimmed V and J ends, which lost 11 bases and 6 bases, there was a span of 14 bases. The CDR3 region is CAEGTGGEQYF. CDR3 DNA: TGTGCCGAAGGGACTGGCGGCGAGCAGTACTTC.

The V gene is TRBV28, the J gene TRBJ2-1; TRBD2 agrees at 13 bases. Looked up from germline, CDR1 is MDHEN and CDR2 is SYDVKM. There are 16 residues in the CDR3. V gave up 5 bases and J gave up 8 bases; unmatched junction bases: 9. Here the CDR3 DNA reads TGTGCCAGCAGTCCCACGGGACTAGCGGGGAGGTATGAGCAGTTCTTC. Residues: CASSPTGLAGRYEQFF.

This rearrangement joins TRBV5-1 to TRBJ1-4; D unclear. The CDR3 loop spans 15 amino acids. Looked up from germline, CDR1 is SGHRS and CDR2 is YFSETQ. Between the trimmed V and J ends, which lost 4 bases and 0 bases, there was a span of 10 bases. The CDR3, as DNA: TGCGCCAGCAGCCCGGCCGGGACAACTAATGAAAAACTGTTTTTT. Translation gives CASSPAGTTNEKLFF.

The V call is TRBV7-2, the J call TRBJ1-2; D is ambiguous. CDR1 is SGHTA and CDR2 is FQGNSA in the germline V gene. The CDR3 is made up of 13 amino acids. V was cut by 7 bases and J by 11 bases, with 20 bases left in between. The chain's CDR3 is CASTLHLARGYTF. The CDR3, as DNA: TGTGCCAGCACTCTACACCTCGCCAGAGGTTACACCTTC.

The V and J genes are TRBV7-2 and TRBJ2-4; D possibly matches TRBD1 or TRBD2 (5 bases each). The germline gives CDR1 SGHTA, CDR2 FQGNSA. CDR3 length: 16 residues. Trimming shortened V by 3 bases and J by 2 bases, and 14 bases separated the two germline ends. CDR3 nucleotides: TGTGCCAGCAGCTTCCTGGGGACCGAGACCAAAAACATTCAGTACTTC. It specifies CASSFLGTETKNIQYF.

This chain uses TRBV29-1 with TRBJ2-5; 7 nucleotides align to TRBD2. Trimming at V came to 3 bases and at J to 4 bases, leaving 5 bases not matched to a gene. The CDR3 loop spans 13 amino acids. CDR1 is SQVTM and CDR2 is ANQGSEA in the germline V gene. The CDR3 coding sequence is TGCAGCGTTGAGGGCTCGGGGGGAGAGACCCAGTACTTC. Its translation: CSVEGSGGETQYF.

J is TRBJ2-7 and V is TRBV19; D is possibly TRBD2 (5 bases). Germline CDR1 is LNHDA and CDR2 is SQIVND (reference sequence). The CDR3 spans 14 residues. The germline V and J ends were trimmed by 3 bases and 7 bases, with 16 bases remaining between them. The CDR3 here is CASSIIFGVREQYF. The CDR3 bases are TGTGCCAGTAGTATTATTTTCGGGGTTCGAGAGCAGTACTTC. Full variable domain (outside the CDR3, taken from reference TRBV19 and TRBJ2-7): DGGITQSPKYLFRKEGQNVTLSCEQNLNHDAMYWYRQDPGQGLRLIYYSQIVNDFQKGDIAEGYSVSREKKESFPLTVTSAQKNPTAFYLCASSIIFGVREQYFGPGTRLTVT.

The chain carries TRBV7-9 and TRBJ1-1; no clear D gene. The ends were cut back, 5 bases at V and 4 bases at J, with 5 bases in the middle. The CDR3 spans 11 residues. Looked up from germline, CDR1 is SEHNR and CDR2 is FQNEAQ (reference sequence). CDR3 in DNA: TGTGCCAGCAGCCCGCTCACTGAAGCTTTCTTT. Amino acids: CASSPLTEAFF. The full variable domain, rest sourced from reference TRBV7-9 and TRBJ1-1, is DTGVSQNPRHKITKRGQNVTFRCDPISEHNRLYWYRQTLGQGPEFLTYFQNEAQLEKSRLLSDRFSAERPKGSFSTLEIQRTEQGDSAMYLCASSPLTEAFFGQGTRLTVV.

The chain's CDR3 is CASSVGQSSYNEQFF. The DNA for the CDR3 is TGTGCCAGCAGCGTCGGGCAGAGCTCCTACAATGAGCAGTTCTTC. This chain links TRBV9 with TRBJ2-1; unclear D gene. Per the germline V gene, CDR1 is SGDLS and CDR2 is YYNGEE. Trimming stripped 2 bases from V and 0 bases from J, with 9 bases between. There are 15 residues in the CDR3.

This CDR3 reads CSVVGQITGELFF. The CDR3 nucleotides are TGCAGCGTTGTCGGACAGATCACCGGGGAGCTGTTTTTT. The chain employs TRBV29-1 and TRBJ2-2, with D perhaps matching TRBD1 (6 bases). Trimming cost V 4 bases and J 4 bases, with 10 bases left between them. This CDR3 spans 13 amino acids. Germline V lookup: CDR1 SQVTM, CDR2 ANQGSEA.

Only one count was recorded for this clone. This chain connects TRBV9 to TRBJ2-7; no reliable D call. The ends were cut back, 0 bases at V and 6 bases at J, with 16 bases in the middle. CDR1 SGDLS and CDR2 YYNGEE come from the germline V gene. CDR3 length equals 15 residues. The CDR3 loop is CASSVDGALKAEQYF. The CDR3 DNA reads as TGTGCCAGCAGCGTAGACGGAGCACTAAAGGCCGAGCAGTACTTC.

This chain joins TRBV10-3 and TRBJ1-2, with 7 bases lining up with TRBD1. CDR1 is ENHRY, CDR2 SYGVKD, per germline. This CDR3 is 21 amino acids long. The J segment lost 0 bases and the V segment lost 9 bases, leaving 28 bases of the junction unmatched. In DNA, the CDR3 is TGTGCCATAAGTCGGGGGTCTGGGGGTAACTACCGAGGGACAGCTAACTATGGCTACACCTTC. It is translated as CAISRGSGGNYRGTANYGYTF.

The gene calls are TRBV5-4 and TRBJ2-5, with D perhaps given as TRBD1 or TRBD2 (5 bases each). V was trimmed by 6 bases and J by 4 bases, leaving 16 bases between them. Germline V gives CDR1 SGHNT, CDR2 YYREEE (reference sequence). The CDR3 extends over 14 amino acids. CDR3 nucleotides: TGTGCCAGCATTCTCCAGGGAGTGGGAGAGACCCAGTACTTC. This encodes CASILQGVGETQYF.

This chain joins TRBV5-1 and TRBJ2-1; D remains ambiguous. CDR3 size: 12 residues. Germline CDR1 SGHRS, CDR2 YFSETQ. Between the trimmed V and J ends, which lost 4 bases and 1 base, there was a span of 3 bases. The CDR3 reads CASSPSYNEQFF. CDR3 nucleotides: TGCGCCAGCAGCCCTTCCTACAATGAGCAGTTCTTC.

V usage is TRBV5-6 and J usage is TRBJ2-7, with 9 bases aligning to TRBD1. Germline V CDR1 and CDR2: SGHDT, YYEEEE. This CDR3 region has 15 residues. V lost 4 bases to trimming and J lost 3 bases; unmatched junction nucleotides: 8. The CDR3 reads CASSAGTGFIYEQYF. The CDR3 DNA follows: TGTGCCAGCAGCGCCGGGACAGGGTTTATCTACGAGCAGTACTTC. Filled out from reference TRBV5-6 and TRBJ2-7, the complete variable domain reads DAGVTQSPTHLIKTRGQQVTLRCSPKSGHDTVSWYQQALGQGPQFIFQYYEEEERQRGNFPDRFSGHQFPNYSSELNVNALLLGDSALYLCASSAGTGFIYEQYFGPGTRLTVT.

This clone was observed a few times. V and J are TRBV5-6 and TRBJ2-7; a weak D match, TRBD2 (5 bases). Germline lookup yields CDR1 SGHDT and CDR2 YYEEEE. V shed 4 bases and J shed 6 bases, with 11 bases lying between them. The CDR3 covers 12 residues. Here the CDR3 DNA reads TGTGCCAGCAGCCTGCAAGGAGGCGAGCAGTACTTC. This codes for CASSLQGGEQYF.

This clone has more than one count but fewer than ten. V usage is TRBV6-1 and J usage is TRBJ2-3; D unclear. The germline V gene has CDR1 MNHNS and CDR2 SASEGT. Trimming cost V 6 bases and J 3 bases, with 16 bases left between them. The CDR3 sequence is 15 residues long. For the CDR3, the DNA is TGTGCCAGCAGGAGCGCCCCCAAGCTGACAGATACGCAGTATTTT. Protein product: CASRSAPKLTDTQYF.

The chain employs TRBV11-2 and TRBJ2-4; D gene ambiguous. Trimming stripped 0 bases from V and 1 base from J, with 4 bases between. Per the germline V gene, CDR1 is SGHAT and CDR2 is FQNNGV. The CDR3 has 14 residues. In DNA, the CDR3 is TGTGCCAGCAGCTTAGACAGGGCCAAAAACATTCAGTACTTC. The encoded protein is CASSLDRAKNIQYF.

The chain has TRBV7-8 and TRBJ2-7; 12 bases map to TRBD2. Per germline, CDR1 SGHVS and CDR2 FQNEAQ. The CDR3 runs to 15 residues. J lost 5 bases, V lost 5 bases, and 7 bases had no gene match. The CDR3: CASSTGLAGSDEQYF. CDR3 DNA sequence: TGTGCCAGCAGCACCGGACTAGCGGGGTCGGACGAGCAGTACTTC.

This clone came up once. This rearrangement joins TRBV11-3 to TRBJ1-5; maybe TRBD1 (5 bases). The germline V gene has CDR1 SGHNT and CDR2 YENEEA. The CDR3 loop spans 12 amino acids. V lost 2 bases and J 7 bases, leaving 6 bases between the germline ends. The CDR3 here is CASSLQGQPQHF. The CDR3 bases are TGTGCCAGCAGCTTACAGGGCCAGCCCCAGCATTTT.

The rearrangement uses TRBV7-9 and TRBJ2-5; D unresolved. V lost 4 bases, J lost 3 bases, and 3 bases lay in between. The CDR3 totals 11 residues. Germline CDR1 SEHNR, CDR2 FQNEAQ (reference sequence). CDR3 sequence (DNA): TGTGCCAGCAGCTGGGAAGAGACCCAGTACTTC. It codes for CASSWEETQYF.

The chain joins TRBV7-2 to TRBJ1-4; a possible D gene is TRBD1 (6 bases). Germline CDR1 SGHTA, CDR2 FQGNSA. Trimming pared 5 bases from V and 0 bases from J, leaving 13 bases between. The CDR3 is made up of 16 amino acids. CDR3 nucleotide sequence: TGTGCCAGCAGCCTAGACAGGCGGGCAACTAATGAAAAACTGTTTTTT. It codes for CASSLDRRATNEKLFF.

This rearrangement joins TRBV29-1 to TRBJ1-3; no clear D gene. V lost 6 bases and J 2 bases, leaving 14 bases between the germline ends. The germline CDR1 and CDR2 sequences are SQVTM and ANQGSEA. The CDR3 runs 14 residues. The CDR3 sequence is CSVALQTAGNTIYF. CDR3 sequence (DNA): TGCAGCGTCGCACTACAGACGGCTGGAAACACCATATATTTT.

The rearrangement uses TRBV11-2 and TRBJ1-2; the D is unclear. V shed 6 bases and J shed 10 bases, with 15 bases lying between them. CDR1 and CDR2 (germline): SGHAT, FQNNGV. This CDR3 region has 12 residues. The CDR3 loop reads CASSGWVSSYTF. In nucleotides, the CDR3 is TGTGCCAGCAGTGGGTGGGTTTCGTCCTACACCTTC.

The chain is built from TRBV5-1 and TRBJ1-2; 9 bases are a match to TRBD1. Germline CDR1 and CDR2: SGHRS and YFSETQ. CDR3 length equals 14 residues. Trimming took 0 bases from V and 3 from J; bases not matched to a gene: 0. The CDR3 loop is CASSLGDRDYGYTF. CDR3 bases: TGCGCCAGCAGCTTGGGGGACAGGGACTATGGCTACACCTTC.

The chain uses TRBV25-1 and TRBJ2-7; 9 bases agree with TRBD2. CDR3 length: 13 amino acids. The V gene's germline CDR1 is MGHDK and CDR2 SYGVNS. After removal of 5 bases from V and 5 bases from J, the junction contained 4 bases not matched to a gene. CDR3 region: CASSRAGGHEQYF. The DNA for the CDR3 is TGTGCCAGCAGTCGAGCGGGGGGCCACGAGCAGTACTTC.